The next 23 T cell receptor beta chains were all read from a single sample in a study of T cell responses to AZD1222 COVID-19 vaccine. Data came from immunoSEQ multiplex PCR; TCRdb stores just in-frame clones and leaves some out. Of approximately 150,000 clones listed, 94% were seen once; the top ten hold around 1.3%. Specimen: peripheral blood, collected on day 0 of AZD1222 vaccination. The receptors shown here come from an adult in good health.

The V call is TRBV5-6, the J call TRBJ2-7, with D perhaps assigned TRBD1 or TRBD2 (5 bases each). The germline V and J ends were trimmed by 4 bases and 8 bases, with 16 bases remaining between them. This CDR3 contains 13 residues. Per the germline V gene, CDR1 is SGHDT and CDR2 is YYEEEE. In DNA, the CDR3 is TGTGCCAGCAGCCTTCAAATTGGGGGACAGCAGTACGTC. Its translation: CASSLQIGGQQYV.

The chain recombines TRBV28 with TRBJ1-5, with no clear D. The CDR3 is 12 residues long. Germline V gene data show CDR1 as MDHEN and CDR2 as SYDVKM. Deletions cut 9 bases from V and 1 base from J, with 7 bases between. CDR3 amino acids: CASHESNQPQHF. The CDR3 DNA sequence: TGTGCCAGTCATGAAAGCAATCAGCCCCAGCATTTT. Combining the CDR3 with reference TRBV28 and TRBJ1-5 gives the whole variable domain DVKVTQSSRYLVKRTGEKVFLECVQDMDHENMFWYRQDPGLGLRLIYFSYDVKMKEKGDIPEGYSVSREKKERFSLILESASTNQTSMYLCASHESNQPQHFGDGTRLSIL.

The gene calls are TRBV5-1 and TRBJ1-1; no firm D call. This CDR3 region has 12 residues. V was cut by 1 base and J by 8 bases, with 9 bases left in between. The germline V gene encodes CDR1 SGHRS and CDR2 YFSETQ. CDR3 DNA sequence: TGCGCCAGCAGCTTGCCAGCAGAAGAAGCTTTCTTT. Translated: CASSLPAEEAFF.

The CDR3 sequence is CATSLVGYSPLHF. The CDR3 DNA is TGTGCCACCTCACTGGTAGGATATTCACCCCTCCACTTT. The chain links TRBV6-5 to TRBJ1-6; D remains unclear. Germline V gene lookup returns CDR1 MNHEY and CDR2 SVGAGI. The CDR3 sequence is 13 residues long. V lost 10 bases to trimming and J lost 8 bases, with 15 bases between them.

This CDR3 is CASSRSGMGTDTQYF. The CDR3, as DNA: TGCGCCAGCAGCCGTAGCGGGATGGGCACAGATACGCAGTATTTT. The V call is TRBV4-1, the J call TRBJ2-3; TRBD2 matches 8 bases. V dropped 4 bases and J dropped 1; count of bases not matched to a gene: 4. The CDR3 extends over 15 amino acids. The V gene's germline CDR1 is MGHRA and CDR2 YSYEKL.

The chain has TRBV7-2 and TRBJ1-5; possibly TRBD1 for D (6 bases). Germline V gene data show CDR1 as SGHTA and CDR2 as FQGNSA. The CDR3 length is 14 residues. V lost 2 bases and J 7 bases, leaving 12 bases between the germline ends. CDR3 coding DNA: TGTGCCAGCAGCTTAATGGCAGGGGAACAGCCCCAGCATTTT. Its translation: CASSLMAGEQPQHF.

V usage is TRBV5-4 and J usage is TRBJ1-1; possible D gene TRBD1, 6 bases. V lost 0 bases to trimming and J lost 3 bases, with 9 bases between them. Looked up from germline, CDR1 is SGHNT and CDR2 is YYREEE (reference sequence). The CDR3 runs 14 residues. The CDR3 sequence: CASSLVAGDTEAFF. The CDR3 DNA follows: TGTGCCAGCAGCTTGGTGGCAGGGGACACTGAAGCTTTCTTT.

This clone turned up a few times. The chain joins TRBV6-2 or TRBV6-3 to TRBJ1-1, with no clear D. The germline gives CDR1 MNHEY, CDR2 SVGEGT. The CDR3 is 11 residues long. The V end lost 0 bases, the J end lost 8 bases, and 4 bases lay between the germline ends. For the CDR3, the DNA is TGTGCCAGCAGTTACTCAGACGAAGCTTTCTTT. This encodes CASSYSDEAFF.

This clone was picked up one time. The gene calls are TRBV14 and TRBJ2-1, with D possibly TRBD1 on 6 matching bases. The CDR3 loop spans 16 amino acids. Per the germline V gene, CDR1 is SGHDN and CDR2 is FVKESK. Trimming left V 4 bases short and J 0 bases short, with 13 bases between. CDR3 amino acids: CASSPQGPSSYNEQFF. The CDR3 region has the DNA TGTGCCAGCAGCCCACAGGGTCCGAGCTCCTACAATGAGCAGTTCTTC.

V and J are TRBV6-6 and TRBJ1-4; D ambiguous. The CDR3 contains 14 residues. The germline V and J ends were trimmed by 5 bases and 7 bases, with 14 bases remaining between them. CDR1 and CDR2 (germline): MNHNY, SVGAGI (reference sequence). The CDR3 sequence is CASSEGPAGEKLFF. The CDR3, as DNA: TGTGCCAGCAGTGAGGGCCCAGCGGGTGAAAAACTGTTTTTT.

J is TRBJ1-2 and V is TRBV12-5, with D possibly being TRBD1 (6 bases). The ends were cut back, 1 base at V and 8 bases at J, with 17 bases in the middle. Germline V gives CDR1 LGHNT, CDR2 FRNRAP. The CDR3 loop spans 15 amino acids. Here the CDR3 reads CASGLAQGSYRGYTF. CDR3 DNA sequence: TGTGCTAGTGGTTTGGCACAGGGATCTTATAGGGGCTACACCTTC.

This chain connects TRBV5-4 to TRBJ2-3; D not certain. Germline-derived CDR1 and CDR2 are SGHNT and YYREEE (reference sequence). The CDR3 contains 14 residues. V dropped 0 bases and J dropped 0 bases, with 5 bases sitting between them. CDR3 sequence (DNA): TGTGCCAGCAGCTTGGGGGGTAGCACAGATACGCAGTATTTT. This translates into CASSLGGSTDTQYF.

The J gene is TRBJ2-1, the V gene TRBV27; 9 nucleotides line up with TRBD1. CDR1 MNHEY and CDR2 SMNVEV come from the germline V gene (reference sequence). J gave up 7 bases and V 2 bases, and 9 bases lay outside the gene matches. The CDR3 runs 16 residues. CDR3 nucleotide sequence: TGTGCCAGCAGTTTAACCTCCGGGACAGGGAGGAATGAGCAGTTCTTC. As protein: CASSLTSGTGRNEQFF.

This clone is a singleton in its sample. The junction shows a germline mismatch at one end, possibly a read error. The V gene is TRBV6-5, the J gene TRBJ1-2; D may be TRBD1 (6 bases). The CDR3 is 15 residues long. Germline V CDR1 and CDR2: MNHEY, SVGAGI. For the CDR3, the DNA is TGTGCCAGCAGGGGCAGCGAGGGGGGTGCTTATGACTACACCTTC. Translating it yields CASRGSEGGAYDYTF.

The chain uses TRBV4-3 and TRBJ2-7; D gene ambiguous. V was pared by 5 bases and J by 0 bases, with 11 bases between. The CDR3 spans 14 residues. CDR1 LGHNA and CDR2 YSLEER come from the germline V gene. CDR3 nucleotide sequence: TGCGCCAGCAGCTGTAAGGTTAGCTCCTACGAGCAGTACGTC. Protein: CASSCKVSSYEQYV.

V usage is TRBV9 and J usage is TRBJ1-1, with 9 bases aligning to TRBD1. J was trimmed by 1 base and V by 4 bases; bases with no gene match: 2. This CDR3 is built from 14 residues. The germline CDR1 and CDR2 sequences are SGDLS and YYNGEE. The CDR3 sequence is CASSLGQGNTEAFF. The DNA for the CDR3 is TGTGCCAGCAGCCTGGGACAGGGGAACACTGAAGCTTTCTTT.

The chain is built from TRBV13 and TRBJ1-1; D remains ambiguous. Germline CDR1 reads PRHDT; CDR2 reads FYEKMQ (reference sequence). Deletions cut 5 bases from V and 3 bases from J, with 7 bases between. The CDR3 is made up of 12 amino acids. The CDR3 bases are TGTGCCAGCAGCCGCGGGGACACTGAAGCTTTCTTT. Protein sequence: CASSRGDTEAFF.

J is TRBJ1-5 and V is TRBV10-1, with D perhaps matching TRBD1 (6 bases). Germline V gene lookup returns CDR1 WNHNN and CDR2 SYGVQD (reference sequence). The CDR3 runs 15 residues. V was shortened by 6 bases and J by 0 bases, with 12 bases between the two germline ends. The chain's CDR3 is CASSSRGHSNQPQHF. Here the CDR3 DNA reads TGCGCCAGCAGCTCCAGGGGACATAGCAATCAGCCCCAGCATTTT.

The genes are TRBV20-1 and TRBJ1-5; D perhaps matches TRBD1 (5 bases). Germline assignment: CDR1 DFQATT and CDR2 SNEGSKA (reference sequence). The CDR3 runs to 13 residues. V was clipped by 3 bases and J by 6 bases, with 12 bases between them. CDR3 nucleotides: TGCAGTGCTAGTGCTGGGGGACTTCAGCCCCAGCATTTT. Translating gives CSASAGGLQPQHF.

This chain connects TRBV7-9 to TRBJ2-7; 13 bases match TRBD2. Germline V CDR1 and CDR2: SEHNR, FQNEAQ (reference sequence). The CDR3 sequence is 17 residues long. V shed 1 base, J shed 2 bases, and the junction held 5 bases outside the gene matches. The CDR3 loop is CASSLGSTSGGAYEQYV. CDR3 sequence (DNA): TGTGCCAGCAGCTTAGGCTCAACTAGCGGGGGGGCCTACGAGCAGTACGTC.

The gene calls are TRBV7-9 and TRBJ1-1, with TRBD1 as a possible D gene (6 bases). V lost 4 bases and J 7 bases, leaving 19 bases between the germline ends. Germline values: CDR1 SEHNR, CDR2 FQNEAQ (reference sequence). The CDR3 totals 15 residues. The CDR3 reads CASSSTRTDKVEAFF. The CDR3 nucleotides are TGTGCCAGCAGCTCCACACGGACAGATAAAGTTGAAGCTTTCTTT.

The chain employs TRBV7-8 and TRBJ2-7; 9 nucleotides align to TRBD2. CDR3 length: 16 amino acids. J gave up 2 bases and V 5 bases, and 10 bases lay outside the gene matches. Germline-derived CDR1 and CDR2 are SGHVS and FQNEAQ. Written as DNA, the CDR3 is TGTGCCAGCAGCCCCTCCCGGACTAGCGCAACCTACGAGCAGTACGTC. It translates to CASSPSRTSATYEQYV.

J is TRBJ2-3 and V is TRBV7-3, with 10 bases lining up with TRBD2. The CDR3 spans 14 residues. V gave up 8 bases and J gave up 4 bases; unmatched junction bases: 6. Germline V lookup: CDR1 SGHTA, CDR2 FQGTGA. The DNA for the CDR3 is TGTGCCAGCCTTATAGCGGGAGGTTCAGATACGCAGTATTTT. Amino acid sequence: CASLIAGGSDTQYF.